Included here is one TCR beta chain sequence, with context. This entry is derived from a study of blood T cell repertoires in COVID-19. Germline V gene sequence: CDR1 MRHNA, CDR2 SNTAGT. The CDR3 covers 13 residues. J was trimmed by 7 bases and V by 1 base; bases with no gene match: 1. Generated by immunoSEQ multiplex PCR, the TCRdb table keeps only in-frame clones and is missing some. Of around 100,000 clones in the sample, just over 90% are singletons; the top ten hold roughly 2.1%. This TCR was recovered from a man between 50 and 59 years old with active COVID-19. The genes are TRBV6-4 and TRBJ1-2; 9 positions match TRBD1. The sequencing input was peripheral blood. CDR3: CASSDWTGAGYTF. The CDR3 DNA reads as TGTGCCAGCAGTGACTGGACAGGGGCTGGCTACACCTTC.